This T cell receptor (beta chain) was identified during a study of cytomegalovirus exposure and HLA in healthy donors. Study observations and caveats: Confirmation was obtained in vitro that a few CMV-associated chains are specific for CMV antigens. A subsequent analysis found that TCR clusters from the first cohort also tended to co-occur in the 130 or so validation repertoires, with approximately 95% of cluster scores above 0. Cytomegalovirus association was assigned to approximately 180 TCR beta chains.

The J segment lost 4 bases and the V segment lost 3 bases, leaving 7 bases of the junction unmatched. CDR1 is SGHNT and CDR2 is YYREEE in the germline V gene (reference sequence). This CDR3 has 17 residues. For this clone: Its antigen is undetermined.

Assay: immunoSEQ multiplex PCR; the TCRdb copy retains only in-frame clones and omits some. The data contain 150,000 to 200,000 clones, about 79% of them singletons. The sample comprised PBMCs. The clonotype was recovered from a woman aged 25 to 45 in good health and CMV-seropositive. The chain links TRBV5-4 to TRBJ2-5, with 15 bases fitting TRBD2. The CDR3 bases are TGTGCCAGCAGCTCGGGACTAGCGGGAGGTGGGGGAGAGACCCAGTACTTC. Translation: CASSSGLAGGGGETQYF. The complete variable domain, with remaining parts taken from reference TRBV5-4 and TRBJ2-5, reads ETGVTQSPTHLIKTRGQQVTLRCSSQSGHNTVSWYQQALGQGPQFIFQYYREEENGRGNFPPRFSGLQFPNYSSELNVNALELDDSALYLCASSSGLAGGGGETQYFGPGTRLLVL.